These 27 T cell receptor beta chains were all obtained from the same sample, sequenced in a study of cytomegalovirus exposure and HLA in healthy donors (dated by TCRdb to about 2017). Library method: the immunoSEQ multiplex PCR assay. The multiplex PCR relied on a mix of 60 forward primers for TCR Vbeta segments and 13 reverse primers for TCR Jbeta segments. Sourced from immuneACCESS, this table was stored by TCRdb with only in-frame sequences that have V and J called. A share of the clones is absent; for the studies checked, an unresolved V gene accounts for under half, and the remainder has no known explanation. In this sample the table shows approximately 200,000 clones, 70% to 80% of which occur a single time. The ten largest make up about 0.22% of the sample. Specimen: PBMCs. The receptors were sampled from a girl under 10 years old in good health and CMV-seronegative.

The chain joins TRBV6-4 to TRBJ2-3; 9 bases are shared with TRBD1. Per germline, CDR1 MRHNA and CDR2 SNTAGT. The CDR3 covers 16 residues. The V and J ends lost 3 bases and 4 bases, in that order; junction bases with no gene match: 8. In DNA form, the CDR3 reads TGTGCCAGCAGTGAGGGCACCGGGACAGGGTCAGATACGCAGTATTTT. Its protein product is CASSEGTGTGSDTQYF.

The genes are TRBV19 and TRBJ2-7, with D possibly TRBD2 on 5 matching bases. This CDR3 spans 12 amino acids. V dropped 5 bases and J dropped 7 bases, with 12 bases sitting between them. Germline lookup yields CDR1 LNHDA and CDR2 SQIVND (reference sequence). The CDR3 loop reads CASSGGSWEQYF. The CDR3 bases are TGTGCCAGTAGTGGAGGATCTTGGGAGCAGTACTTC.

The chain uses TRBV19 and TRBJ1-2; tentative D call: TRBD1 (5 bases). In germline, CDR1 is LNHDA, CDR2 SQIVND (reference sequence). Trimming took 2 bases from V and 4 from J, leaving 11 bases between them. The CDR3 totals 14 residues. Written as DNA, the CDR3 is TGTGCCAGTAGTATACAGGGAATTGGCTATGGCTACACCTTC. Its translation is CASSIQGIGYGYTF. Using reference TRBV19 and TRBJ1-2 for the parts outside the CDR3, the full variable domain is DGGITQSPKYLFRKEGQNVTLSCEQNLNHDAMYWYRQDPGQGLRLIYYSQIVNDFQKGDIAEGYSVSREKKESFPLTVTSAQKNPTAFYLCASSIQGIGYGYTFGSGTRLTVV.

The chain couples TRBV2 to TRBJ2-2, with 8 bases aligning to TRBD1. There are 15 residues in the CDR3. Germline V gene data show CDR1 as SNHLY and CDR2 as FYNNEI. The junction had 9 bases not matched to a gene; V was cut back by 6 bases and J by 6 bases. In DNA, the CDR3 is TGTGCCAGCAGAGTTGAGACAGGGGCGGCCGGGGAGCTGTTTTTT. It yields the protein CASRVETGAAGELFF.

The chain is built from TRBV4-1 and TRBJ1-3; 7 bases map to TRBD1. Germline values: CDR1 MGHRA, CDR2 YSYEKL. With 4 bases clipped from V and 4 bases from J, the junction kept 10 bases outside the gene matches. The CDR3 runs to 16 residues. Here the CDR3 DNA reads TGCGCCAGCAGCCCACCATTGAGGGGGCAGGGAAACACCATATATTTT. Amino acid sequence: CASSPPLRGQGNTIYF.

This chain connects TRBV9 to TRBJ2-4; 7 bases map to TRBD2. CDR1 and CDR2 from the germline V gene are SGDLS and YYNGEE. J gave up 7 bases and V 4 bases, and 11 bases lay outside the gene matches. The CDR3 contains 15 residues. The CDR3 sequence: CASSPSGTNSNIQYF. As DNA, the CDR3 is TGTGCCAGCAGCCCGAGCGGGACTAATTCGAACATTCAGTACTTC.

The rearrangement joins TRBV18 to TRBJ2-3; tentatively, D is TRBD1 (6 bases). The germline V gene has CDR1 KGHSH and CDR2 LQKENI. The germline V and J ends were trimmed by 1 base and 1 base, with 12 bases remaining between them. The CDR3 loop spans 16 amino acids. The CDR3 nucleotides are TGTGCCAGCTCACCACGTCAGGCAGGGGGCACAGATACGCAGTATTTT. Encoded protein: CASSPRQAGGTDTQYF.

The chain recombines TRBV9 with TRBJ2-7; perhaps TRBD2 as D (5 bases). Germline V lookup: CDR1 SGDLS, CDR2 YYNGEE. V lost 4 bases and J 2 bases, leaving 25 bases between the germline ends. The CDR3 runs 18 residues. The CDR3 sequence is CASSPIDSIALAAYEQYF. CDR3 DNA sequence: TGTGCCAGCAGCCCGATCGATAGTATAGCGTTGGCGGCCTACGAGCAGTACTTC.

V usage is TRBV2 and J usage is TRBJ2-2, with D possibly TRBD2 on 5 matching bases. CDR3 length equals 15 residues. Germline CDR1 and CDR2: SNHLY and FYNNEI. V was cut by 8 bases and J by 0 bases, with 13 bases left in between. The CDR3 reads CASQLEGANTGELFF. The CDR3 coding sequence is TGTGCCAGCCAACTAGAGGGAGCGAACACCGGGGAGCTGTTTTTT.

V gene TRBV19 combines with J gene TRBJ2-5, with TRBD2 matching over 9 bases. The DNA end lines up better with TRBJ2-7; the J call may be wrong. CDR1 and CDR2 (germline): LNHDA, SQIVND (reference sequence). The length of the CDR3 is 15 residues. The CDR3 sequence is CASSMRAGGTYEQYF. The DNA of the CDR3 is TGTGCCAGTAGTATGCGAGCGGGGGGTACCTACGAGCAGTACTTC.

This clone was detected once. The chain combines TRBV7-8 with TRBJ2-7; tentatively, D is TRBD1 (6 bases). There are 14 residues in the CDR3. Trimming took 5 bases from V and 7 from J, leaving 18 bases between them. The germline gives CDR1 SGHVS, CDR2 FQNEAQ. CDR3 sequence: CASSQGTPTGEQYF. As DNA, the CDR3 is TGTGCCAGCAGCCAAGGGACACCAACGGGGGAGCAGTACTTC.

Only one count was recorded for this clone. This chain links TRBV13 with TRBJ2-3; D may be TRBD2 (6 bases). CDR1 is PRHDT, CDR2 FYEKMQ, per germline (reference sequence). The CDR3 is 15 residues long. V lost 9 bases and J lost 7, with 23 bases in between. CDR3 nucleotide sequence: TGTGCCAGTAGCGCTCTTGCGGGGACGTTAAATACGCAGTATTTT. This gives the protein CASSALAGTLNTQYF.

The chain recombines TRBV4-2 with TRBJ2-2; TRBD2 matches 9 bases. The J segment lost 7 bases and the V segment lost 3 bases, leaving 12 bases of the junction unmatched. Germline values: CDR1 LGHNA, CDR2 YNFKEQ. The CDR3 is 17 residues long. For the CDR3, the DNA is TGTGCCAGCAGCCACCTGTTTCTGCGGGGGGGCAGCGGGGAGCTGTTTTTT. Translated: CASSHLFLRGGSGELFF.

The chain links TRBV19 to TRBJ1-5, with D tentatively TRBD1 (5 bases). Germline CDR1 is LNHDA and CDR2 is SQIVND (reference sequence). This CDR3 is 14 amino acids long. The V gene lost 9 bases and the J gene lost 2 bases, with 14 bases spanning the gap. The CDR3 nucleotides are TGTGCCAGCGACAGTATGTTCGGCAATCAGCCCCAGCATTTT. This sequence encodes CASDSMFGNQPQHF.

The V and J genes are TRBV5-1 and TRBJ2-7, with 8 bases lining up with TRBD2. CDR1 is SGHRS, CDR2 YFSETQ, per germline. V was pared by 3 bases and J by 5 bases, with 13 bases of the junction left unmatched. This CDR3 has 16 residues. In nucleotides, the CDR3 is TGCGCCAGCAGCTCGGTCGGGGGGGCAGCTAGTGACGAGCAGTACTTC. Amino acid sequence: CASSSVGGAASDEQYF.

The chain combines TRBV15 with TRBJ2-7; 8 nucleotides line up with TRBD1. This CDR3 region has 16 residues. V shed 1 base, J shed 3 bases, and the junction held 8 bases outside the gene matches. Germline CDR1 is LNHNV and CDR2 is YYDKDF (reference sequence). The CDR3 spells CATSRVSDRERYEQYF. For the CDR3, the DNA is TGTGCCACCAGCAGAGTTTCGGACAGGGAACGCTACGAGCAGTACTTC.

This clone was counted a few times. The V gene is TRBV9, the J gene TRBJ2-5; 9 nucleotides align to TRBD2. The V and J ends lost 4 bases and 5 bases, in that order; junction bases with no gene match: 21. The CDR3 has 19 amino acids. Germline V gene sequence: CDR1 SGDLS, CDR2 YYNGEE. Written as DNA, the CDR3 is TGTGCCAGCAGCCCTTCCCTGCCAGGAGCGGGAGGTAGAAGGGAGACCCAGTACTTC. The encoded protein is CASSPSLPGAGGRRETQYF.

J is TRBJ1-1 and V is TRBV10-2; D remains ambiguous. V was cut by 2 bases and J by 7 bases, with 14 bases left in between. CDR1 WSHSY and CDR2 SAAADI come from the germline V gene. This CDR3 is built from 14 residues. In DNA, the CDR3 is TGCGCCAGCAGTGAGGCGGCGCAGTCGCGTGAAGCTTTCTTT. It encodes CASSEAAQSREAFF.

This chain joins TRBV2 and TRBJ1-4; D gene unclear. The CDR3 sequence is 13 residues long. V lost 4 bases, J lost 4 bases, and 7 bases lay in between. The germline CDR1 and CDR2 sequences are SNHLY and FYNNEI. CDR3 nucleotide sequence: TGTGCCAGCAGTGTTTTCCGTAATGAAAAACTGTTTTTT. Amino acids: CASSVFRNEKLFF. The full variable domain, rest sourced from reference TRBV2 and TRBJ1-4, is EPEVTQTPSHQVTQMGQEVILRCVPISNHLYFYWYRQILGQKVEFLVSFYNNEISEKSEIFDDQFSVERPDGSNFTLKIRSTKLEDSAMYFCASSVFRNEKLFFGSGTQLSVL.

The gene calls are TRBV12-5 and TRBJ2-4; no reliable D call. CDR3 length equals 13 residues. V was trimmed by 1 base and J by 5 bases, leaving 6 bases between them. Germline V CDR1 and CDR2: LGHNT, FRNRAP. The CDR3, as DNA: TGTGCTAGTGGTTTGGGTCTTCAAAACATTCAGTACTTC. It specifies CASGLGLQNIQYF.

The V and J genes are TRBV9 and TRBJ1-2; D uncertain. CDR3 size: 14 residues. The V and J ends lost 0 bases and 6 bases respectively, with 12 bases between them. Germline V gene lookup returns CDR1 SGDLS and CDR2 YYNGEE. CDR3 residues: CASSVVGGSDGYTF. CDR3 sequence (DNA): TGTGCCAGCAGCGTAGTTGGCGGGAGTGATGGCTACACCTTC.

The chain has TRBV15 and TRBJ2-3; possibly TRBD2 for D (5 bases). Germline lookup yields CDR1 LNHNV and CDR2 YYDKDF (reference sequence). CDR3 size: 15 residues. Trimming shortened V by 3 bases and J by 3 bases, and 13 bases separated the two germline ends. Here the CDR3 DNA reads TGTGCCACCAGCAGGAGGGTGAGCGTTACAGATACGCAGTATTTT. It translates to CATSRRVSVTDTQYF.

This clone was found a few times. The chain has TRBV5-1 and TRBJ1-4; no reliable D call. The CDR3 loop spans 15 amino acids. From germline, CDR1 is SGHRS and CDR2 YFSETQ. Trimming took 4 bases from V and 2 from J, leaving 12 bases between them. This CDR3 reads CASSPYPSTNEKLFF. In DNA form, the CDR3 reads TGCGCCAGCAGCCCCTACCCCTCCACTAATGAAAAACTGTTTTTT.

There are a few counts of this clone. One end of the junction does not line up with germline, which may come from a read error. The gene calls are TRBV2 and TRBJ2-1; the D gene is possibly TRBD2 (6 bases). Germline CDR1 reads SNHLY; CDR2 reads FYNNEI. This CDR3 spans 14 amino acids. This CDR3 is CATGRDPSHNEQFF. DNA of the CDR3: TGTGCCACCGGGCGGGACCCCTCCCACAATGAGCAGTTCTTC.

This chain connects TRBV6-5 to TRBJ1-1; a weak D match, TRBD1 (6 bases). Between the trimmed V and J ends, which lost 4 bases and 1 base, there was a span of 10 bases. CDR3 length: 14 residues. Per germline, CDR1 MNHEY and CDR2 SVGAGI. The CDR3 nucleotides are TGTGCCAGCAGTTGGTCGACAGGGAACACTGAAGCTTTCTTT. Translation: CASSWSTGNTEAFF.

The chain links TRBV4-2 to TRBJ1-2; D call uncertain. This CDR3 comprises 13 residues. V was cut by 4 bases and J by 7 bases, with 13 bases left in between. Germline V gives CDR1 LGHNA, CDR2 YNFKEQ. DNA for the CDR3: TGTGCCAGCAGCCCGACGGTGGCGGGTGGCTACACCTTC. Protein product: CASSPTVAGGYTF.

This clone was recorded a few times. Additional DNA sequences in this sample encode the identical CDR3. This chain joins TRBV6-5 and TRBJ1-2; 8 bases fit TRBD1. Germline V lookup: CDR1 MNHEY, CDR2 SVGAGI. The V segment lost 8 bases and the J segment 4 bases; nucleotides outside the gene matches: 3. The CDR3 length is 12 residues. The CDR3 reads CASGTGIYGYTF. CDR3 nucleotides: TGTGCCAGCGGGACAGGAATCTATGGCTACACCTTC.